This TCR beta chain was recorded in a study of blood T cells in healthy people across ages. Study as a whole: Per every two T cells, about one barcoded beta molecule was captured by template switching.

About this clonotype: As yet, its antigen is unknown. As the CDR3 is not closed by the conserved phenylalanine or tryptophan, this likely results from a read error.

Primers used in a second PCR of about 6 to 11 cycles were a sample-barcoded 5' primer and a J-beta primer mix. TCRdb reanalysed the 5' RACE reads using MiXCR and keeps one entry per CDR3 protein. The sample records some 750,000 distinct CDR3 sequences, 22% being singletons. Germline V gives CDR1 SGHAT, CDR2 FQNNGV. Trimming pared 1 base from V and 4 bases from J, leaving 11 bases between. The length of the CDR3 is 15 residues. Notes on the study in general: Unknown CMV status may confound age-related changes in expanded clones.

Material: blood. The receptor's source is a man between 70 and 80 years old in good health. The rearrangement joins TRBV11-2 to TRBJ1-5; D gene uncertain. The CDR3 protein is CASSLASGLNQPQHL. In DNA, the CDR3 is TGTGCCAGCAGCTTAGCCTCGGGCTTAAATCAGCCCCAGCATCTT.